A single sample is the source of the 2 T cell receptor beta chains below, sequenced in a study of blood T cell repertoires in COVID-19. Produced via immunoSEQ multiplex PCR; TCRdb's table is partial and in-frame only. The sample shows about 110,000 clones, 75% to 90% of them seen only once. The specimen was peripheral blood. The receptors shown here come from a woman of 80 years or more with acute or convalescent COVID-19.

The chain recombines TRBV30 with TRBJ1-6, with a tentative D call TRBD1 (5 bases). The germline V and J ends were trimmed by 7 bases and 1 base, with 11 bases remaining between them. Germline-derived CDR1 and CDR2 are GTSNPN and SVGIG (reference sequence). This CDR3 is 14 amino acids long. The CDR3 region has the DNA TGTGCCTCCGGGGGGGGGTCCTATAATTCACCCCTCCACTTT. As protein: CASGGGSYNSPLHF. Looking up the rest from reference TRBV30 and TRBJ1-6 gives the full variable domain: SQTIHQWPATLVQPVGSPLSLECTVEGTSNPNLYWYRQAAGRGLQLLFYSVGIGQISSEVPQNLSASRPQDRQFILSSKKLLLSDSGFYLCASGGGSYNSPLHFGNGTRLTVT.

The V call is TRBV5-1, the J call TRBJ2-7, with TRBD1 identical over 8 bases. With V trimmed by 6 bases and J by 6 bases, 5 bases remained unmatched. Germline V lookup: CDR1 SGHRS, CDR2 YFSETQ. This CDR3 has 12 amino acids. CDR3 region: CASKSGGSEQYF. The CDR3 region has the DNA TGCGCCAGCAAATCAGGGGGCTCCGAGCAGTACTTC.